Listed below are T cell receptor beta chains from one sample, sequenced in a study of OX40 agonist ivuxolimab in advanced cancers. Data came from immunoSEQ multiplex PCR; TCRdb stores just in-frame clones and leaves some out. The sample yields about 20,000 clones, just over 70% seen once. Sequencing was performed on CD4+ or CD8+ T cells sorted from blood, taken in a trial of the OX40 agonist ivuxolimab. Receptors originate from an adult with an advanced solid tumor such as melanoma, head and neck, liver or kidney cancer. Each CDR3 is given with its conserved first and last residue. A row's size may be missing; if present it is once, few, many or a size class.

>-|TRBJ2-3|TRBV7-9
CASSPTLGLADGNTDTQYF
>few|TRBJ1-1|TRBV12-2
CASRRGENTEAFF
>-|TRBJ2-7|TRBV4-1
CASSQDRPYEQYF
>-|TRBJ2-2|TRBV27
CASSPGTVSNTGELFF
>-|TRBJ2-3|TRBV4-2
CASSQDVADTQYF
>-|TRBJ1-3|TRBV6-6
CASSSTVSGNTIYF
>few|TRBJ1-1|TRBV7-9
CASSLVATEAFF
>-|TRBJ2-1|TRBV7-9
CASSLGSGPHNEQFF
>-|TRBJ2-7|TRBV4-1
CASSHFTGWTYEQYF
>few|TRBJ2-7|TRBV11-2
CASSALAEQYF
>few|TRBJ1-6|TRBV27
CASRLTGVNSPLHF
>-|TRBJ1-6|TRBV30
CAWSSTGDSPLHF
>-|TRBJ2-7|TRBV28
CASSLSGGREQYF
>few|TRBJ2-2|TRBV28
CASSPLGTTNTGELFF
>few|TRBJ1-5|TRBV28
CASREGGASNQPQHF
>once|TRBJ2-7|TRBV27
CASSLWYGDSYEQYF
>-|TRBJ2-1|TRBV5-6
CASMGSSYNEQFF
>-|TRBJ2-7|TRBV10-3
CAISLDSYYEQYF
>-|TRBJ2-1|TRBV7-9
CASSPGTFNEQFF
>-|TRBJ2-3|TRBV5-5
CASSGTLSRDTQYF
>-|TRBJ2-1|TRBV15
CATSSTTSIEQFF
>few|TRBJ2-3|TRBV27
CASAGGSSHTQYF
>-|TRBJ1-1|TRBV19
CASSIAGRYMNTEAFF
>-|TRBJ1-1|TRBV10-3
CAISDSLDWEAFF
>once|TRBJ2-3|TRBV2
CASSEGDRTDTQYF
>-|TRBJ1-1|TRBV11-3
CASSLATNTEAFF
>-|TRBJ2-7|TRBV29-1
CSVVRGRNYEQYF
>-|TRBJ2-7|TRBV14
CASSRTEGLAGDYEQYF
>medium-sized|TRBJ2-7|TRBV7-9
CASSAPGQPYEQYF
>-|TRBJ2-7|TRBV28
CASMGDSYEQYF
>-|TRBJ2-4|TRBV19
CASNPGQAGALIQYF
>-|TRBJ2-7|TRBV19
CASRPDPGTSNDEQYF
>-|TRBJ2-1|TRBV7-9
CASSLAAGYNNEQFF
>medium-sized|TRBJ1-1|TRBV19
CASSPGPLEAFF
>-|TRBJ2-2|TRBV4-2
CASSQGGGANTGELFF
>-|TRBJ2-7|TRBV19
CASSAGTEYEQYF
>-|TRBJ1-1|TRBV7-2
CASSFRSVEAFF